The clone carrying this T cell receptor (beta chain) was counted a few times. The target antigen is unknown. The CDR3 has 14 residues. Germline CDR1 is SGHTA and CDR2 is FQGNSA. Trimming stripped 5 bases from V and 2 bases from J, with 10 bases between. This sample was taken from a study of CD8 T cells in ankylosing spondylitis. Study findings and constraints: About 8 highly homologous variants made up a TCR beta motif, and this motif appeared characteristic of ankylosing spondylitis blood.

TCRdb analysed the 5' RACE reads with MiXCR anew, one entry per CDR3 protein. The top ten clones hold 0.51% of a sample with 700,000 to 850,000 distinct CDR3 sequences, about an eighth of them seen once. The TCR was taken from a male donor with ankylosing spondylitis. Sequenced: blood, either unsorted or a sorted T cell fraction (not recorded which). The chain joins TRBV7-2 to TRBJ1-5; D uncertain. The CDR3 spells CASSPTDRNQPQHF. CDR3 DNA sequence: TGTGCCAGCAGCCCGACGGACCGCAATCAGCCCCAGCATTTT.